Listed below are T cell receptor beta chains from one sample, sequenced in a study of T cell changes during pregnancy in multiple sclerosis. Assay: immunoSEQ multiplex PCR; the TCRdb copy retains only in-frame clones and omits some. The top ten clones hold around 2.2% of a sample with about 70,000 clones, 85% to 95% of them seen once. Source: peripheral blood, taken in the second trimester of pregnancy. These receptor sequences come from a female donor in good health, enrolled as a control in a pregnancy study. The CDR3 runs from the conserved cysteine through the conserved F or W. Fields, in order: V gene, CDR3 length, CDR3 protein.

V gene: TRBV4-3; CDR3 length: 13; CDR3 protein: CASSQKAETPLYF
V gene: TRBV6-1; CDR3 length: 15; CDR3 protein: CASLEGQGTSYEQYF
V gene: TRBV11-3; CDR3 length: 16; CDR3 protein: CASSFSVGGAIGELFF
V gene: TRBV28; CDR3 length: 13; CDR3 protein: CASSLSPLYEQYF
V gene: TRBV7-7; CDR3 length: 13; CDR3 protein: CASSPYSTDTQYF
V gene: TRBV6-5; CDR3 length: 13; CDR3 protein: CAARGARGHEQFF
V gene: TRBV7-2; CDR3 length: 14; CDR3 protein: CASSQLAGYNEQFF
V gene: TRBV7-9; CDR3 length: 15; CDR3 protein: CASSLVFDNQETQYF
V gene: TRBV18; CDR3 length: 13; CDR3 protein: CASLRTEGTEAFF
V gene: TRBV5-4; CDR3 length: 14; CDR3 protein: CASSEDRGATEAFF
V gene: TRBV5-6; CDR3 length: 13; CDR3 protein: CASSLGGASEQFF
V gene: TRBV27; CDR3 length: 15; CDR3 protein: CASSWGLAGLDTQYF
V gene: TRBV5-1; CDR3 length: 15; CDR3 protein: CASSLGTSGYNEQFF
V gene: TRBV7-6; CDR3 length: 16; CDR3 protein: CASSLATGGVTDTQYF
V gene: TRBV7-9; CDR3 length: 13; CDR3 protein: CASREVGGNTIYF
V gene: TRBV28; CDR3 length: 14; CDR3 protein: CASSPGGTDTEAFF
V gene: TRBV20-1; CDR3 length: 9; CDR3 protein: CSAKGTGTF
V gene: TRBV28; CDR3 length: 14; CDR3 protein: CASSWDRGPDEQYF
V gene: TRBV7-8; CDR3 length: 15; CDR3 protein: CASSLTGGFNQPQHF
V gene: TRBV19; CDR3 length: 16; CDR3 protein: CASSRTSGGYTGELFF
V gene: TRBV4-3; CDR3 length: 15; CDR3 protein: CASSQDRDSWTEAFF
V gene: TRBV30; CDR3 length: 15; CDR3 protein: CAWSPLGRRTDTQYF
V gene: TRBV5-1; CDR3 length: 16; CDR3 protein: CASSRNVPGQNTEAFF
V gene: TRBV29-1; CDR3 length: 12; CDR3 protein: CSVAGTGETRYF
V gene: TRBV5-1; CDR3 length: 13; CDR3 protein: CASSLGTGYGYTF
V gene: TRBV27; CDR3 length: 11; CDR3 protein: CASGLPYEQYF
V gene: TRBV19; CDR3 length: 16; CDR3 protein: CASSPAGQGARETQYF
V gene: TRBV7-8; CDR3 length: 14; CDR3 protein: CASSNPGGRNEQFF
V gene: TRBV7-2; CDR3 length: 15; CDR3 protein: CASSPRAPDSYGYTF
V gene: TRBV28; CDR3 length: 16; CDR3 protein: CASSWDRGQSTDTQYF
V gene: TRBV27; CDR3 length: 15; CDR3 protein: CASSQLLPGVTEAFF
V gene: TRBV5-1; CDR3 length: 16; CDR3 protein: CASSLYGTGGTGELFF
V gene: TRBV7-3; CDR3 length: 13; CDR3 protein: CASSQDSNTEAFF
V gene: TRBV7-9; CDR3 length: 14; CDR3 protein: CASSPTATRNTIYF
V gene: TRBV11-1; CDR3 length: 13; CDR3 protein: CASSLWGLSPLHF
V gene: TRBV4-2; CDR3 length: 12; CDR3 protein: CASQPLGGEQYF
V gene: TRBV7-2; CDR3 length: 15; CDR3 protein: CASSLPYSGANVLTF
V gene: TRBV27; CDR3 length: 12; CDR3 protein: CASSLNTGELFF
V gene: TRBV9; CDR3 length: 16; CDR3 protein: CASSVAGSGAKNIQYF
V gene: TRBV6-5; CDR3 length: 14; CDR3 protein: CASTRQGKNTEAFF
V gene: TRBV4-3; CDR3 length: 16; CDR3 protein: CASSQDKGWSINEQFF
V gene: TRBV9; CDR3 length: 18; CDR3 protein: CASSVEGLAGGFYNEQFF
V gene: TRBV19; CDR3 length: 13; CDR3 protein: CASNPWWGHEAFF
V gene: TRBV5-6; CDR3 length: 15; CDR3 protein: CASSYPGPGADTQYF
V gene: TRBV6-5; CDR3 length: 14; CDR3 protein: CASSPYRGNYGYTF
V gene: TRBV7-8; CDR3 length: 17; CDR3 protein: CASILGAPTHSGNTIYF
V gene: TRBV9; CDR3 length: 17; CDR3 protein: CASSAGTGGPYNSPLHF
V gene: TRBV6-1; CDR3 length: 13; CDR3 protein: CASSPGRGTEAFF
V gene: TRBV29-1; CDR3 length: 11; CDR3 protein: CSALRVETQYF
V gene: TRBV19; CDR3 length: 15; CDR3 protein: CASSTRTGGTDTQYF